This T cell receptor beta chain was documented in a study of shared clonotypes between healthy human individuals. Study conclusions and caveats: A reduction in generation probabilities was seen for non-shared clonotypes relative to those shared by all four donors. When naive CD4 clonotypes were compared across several donors, around 5% were shared.

For this clone: Its antigen is as yet unknown.

Splitting of CD4+ cells produced CD45RA+ naive and CD45RA-negative memory subsets. Germline CDR1 reads KGHSH; CDR2 reads LQKENI. V lost 4 bases, J lost 1 base, and 10 bases lay in between. This CDR3 contains 14 residues. This table comes from immunoSEQ multiplex PCR, and its TCRdb copy is limited to in-frame clones, with some not included. The sample lists under 850,000 clones, 72% occurring once. Sequencing was done on a sample of memory CD4+ T cells sorted from blood. The subset was: CD45RA-negative fraction. The chain recombines TRBV18 with TRBJ1-1; D gene uncertain. This clonotype was obtained from a woman in her 30s in good health. The CDR3 protein is CASSRQSTNTEAFF. In DNA, the CDR3 is TGTGCCAGCTCACGCCAGTCAACGAACACTGAAGCTTTCTTT.